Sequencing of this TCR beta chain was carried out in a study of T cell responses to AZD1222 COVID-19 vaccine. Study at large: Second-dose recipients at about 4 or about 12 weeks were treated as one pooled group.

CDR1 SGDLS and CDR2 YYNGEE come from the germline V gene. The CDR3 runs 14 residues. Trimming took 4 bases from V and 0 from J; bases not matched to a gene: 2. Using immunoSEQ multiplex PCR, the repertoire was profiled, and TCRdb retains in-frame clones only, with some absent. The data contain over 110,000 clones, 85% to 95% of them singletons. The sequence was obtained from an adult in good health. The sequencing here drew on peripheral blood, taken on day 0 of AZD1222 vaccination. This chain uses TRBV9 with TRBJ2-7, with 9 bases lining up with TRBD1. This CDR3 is CASSTGGISYEQYF. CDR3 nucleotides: TGTGCCAGCAGCACAGGGGGCATCTCCTACGAGCAGTACTTC.